These 3 T cell receptor beta chains came from one sample sequenced in a study of blood T cell repertoires in COVID-19. Assay: immunoSEQ multiplex PCR; the TCRdb copy retains only in-frame clones and omits some. The data contain some 320,000 clones, around 90% of them singletons. The sequenced sample consisted of PBMCs or T cells enriched from blood (not recorded which). Receptors originate from a man between 60 and 70 years old who had recovered from COVID-19.

This chain links TRBV5-1 with TRBJ1-3; 7 bases are shared with TRBD1. The germline V gene has CDR1 SGHRS and CDR2 YFSETQ. J gave up 0 bases and V 2 bases, and 8 bases lay outside the gene matches. CDR3 size: 17 residues. DNA for the CDR3: TGCGCCAGCAGCTTCAGACAGGGCTTTAGCTCTGGAAACACCATATATTTT. Encoded protein: CASSFRQGFSSGNTIYF.

The rearrangement links TRBV20-1 to TRBJ1-5, with no clear D. The CDR3 has 14 amino acids. The V end was cut by 3 bases, the J end by 0 bases, with 9 bases between. From germline, CDR1 is DFQATT and CDR2 SNEGSKA (reference sequence). This chain's CDR3 is CSASTTDSNQPQHF. The CDR3 DNA sequence: TGCAGTGCTAGTACCACTGATAGCAATCAGCCCCAGCATTTT.

Remarks on this clone: Its ends do not fully match the called genes, so a read error is possible. The V and J genes are TRBV5-1 and TRBJ2-1; 8 nucleotides align to TRBD2. The germline V gene encodes CDR1 SGHRS and CDR2 YFSETQ. The CDR3 loop spans 15 amino acids. The CDR3 is CASSDASGSFNEQFF. Here the CDR3 DNA reads TGCGCCAGCAGCGACGCTAGCGGGTCCTTCAATGAGCAGTTCTTC.